This T cell receptor (beta chain) came from a study of T-cell reconstitution after alpha-beta-depleted transplantation in children. Study findings and constraints: After one year, T-cell counts and TCRbeta diversity mostly came from new T cells. Surviving recipient cells, namely T cells and thymic progenitors, were the source of high day-60 TCRbeta diversity in some patients.

Unique molecular identifiers were incorporated into the prepared TCRbeta library. One entry per CDR3 protein, called by TCRdb with MiXCR from the PCR reads. The sample consists of about 900,000 distinct CDR3 sequences, roughly 31% of them appearing once. V was shortened by 3 bases and J by 7 bases, with 24 bases between the two germline ends. The CDR3 loop spans 16 amino acids. Germline loops: CDR1 DFQATT, CDR2 SNEGSKA (reference sequence). Notes on this clonotype: The target antigen is unknown.

This TCR was sampled from a boy less than two years old who had a stem cell transplant for SCID, so the T cells may come from the graft donor. The chain joins TRBV20-1 to TRBJ1-1; TRBD1 is a possible D gene (6 bases). This specimen consisted of PBMCs, mostly from graft donor cells, obtained 360 days after TCRalphabeta/CD19-depleted stem cell transplant. In DNA, the CDR3 is TGCAGTGCTAGCCCCCCCATCGACAGGACCTGGGGTGAAGCTTTCTTT. This translates into CSASPPIDRTWGEAFF.